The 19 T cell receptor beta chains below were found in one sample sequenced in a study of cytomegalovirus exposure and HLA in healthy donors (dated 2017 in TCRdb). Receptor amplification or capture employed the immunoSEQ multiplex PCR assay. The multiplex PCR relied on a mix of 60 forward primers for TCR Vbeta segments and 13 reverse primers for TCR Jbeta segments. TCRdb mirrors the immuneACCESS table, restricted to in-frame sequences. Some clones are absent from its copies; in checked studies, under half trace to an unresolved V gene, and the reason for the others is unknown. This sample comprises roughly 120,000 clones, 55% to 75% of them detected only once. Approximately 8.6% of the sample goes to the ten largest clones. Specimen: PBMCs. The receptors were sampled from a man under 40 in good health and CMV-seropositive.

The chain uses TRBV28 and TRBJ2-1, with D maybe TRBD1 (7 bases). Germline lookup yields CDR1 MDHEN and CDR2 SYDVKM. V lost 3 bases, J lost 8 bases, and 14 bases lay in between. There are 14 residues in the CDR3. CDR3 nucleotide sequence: TGTGCCAGCAGTTTGCCCCAGGGGGGCGATGAGCAGTTCTTC. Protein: CASSLPQGGDEQFF.

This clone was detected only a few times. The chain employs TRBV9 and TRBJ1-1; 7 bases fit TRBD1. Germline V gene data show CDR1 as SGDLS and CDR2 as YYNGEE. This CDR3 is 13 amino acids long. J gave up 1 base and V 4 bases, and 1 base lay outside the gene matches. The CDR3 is CASSPGGNTEAFF. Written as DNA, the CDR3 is TGTGCCAGCAGCCCAGGGGGGAACACTGAAGCTTTCTTT.

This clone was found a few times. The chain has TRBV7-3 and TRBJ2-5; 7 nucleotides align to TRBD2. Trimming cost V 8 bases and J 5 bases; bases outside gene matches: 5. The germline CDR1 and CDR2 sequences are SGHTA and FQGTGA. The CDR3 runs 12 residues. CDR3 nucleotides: TGTGCCAGCGGCACTAGCGCGGAGACCCAGTACTTC. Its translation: CASGTSAETQYF.

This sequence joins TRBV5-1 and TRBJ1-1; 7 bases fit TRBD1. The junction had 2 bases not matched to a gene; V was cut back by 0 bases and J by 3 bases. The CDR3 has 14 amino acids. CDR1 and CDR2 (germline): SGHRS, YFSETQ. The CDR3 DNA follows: TGCGCCAGCAGCTTGGGACAGGGCCACACTGAAGCTTTCTTT. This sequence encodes CASSLGQGHTEAFF.

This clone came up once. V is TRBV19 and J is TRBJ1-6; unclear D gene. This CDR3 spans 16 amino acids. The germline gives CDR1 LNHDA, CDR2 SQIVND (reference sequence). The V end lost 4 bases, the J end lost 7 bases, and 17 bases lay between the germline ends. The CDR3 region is CASSNPREALNSPLHF. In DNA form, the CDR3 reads TGTGCCAGTAGTAACCCCCGGGAGGCCCTAAATTCACCCCTCCACTTT.

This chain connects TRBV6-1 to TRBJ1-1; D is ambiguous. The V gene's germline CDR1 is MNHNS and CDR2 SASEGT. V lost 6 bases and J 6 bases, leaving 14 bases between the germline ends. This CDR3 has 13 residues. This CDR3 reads CASRRDVSAEAFF. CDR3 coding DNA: TGTGCCAGCAGACGGGATGTGTCCGCTGAAGCTTTCTTT.

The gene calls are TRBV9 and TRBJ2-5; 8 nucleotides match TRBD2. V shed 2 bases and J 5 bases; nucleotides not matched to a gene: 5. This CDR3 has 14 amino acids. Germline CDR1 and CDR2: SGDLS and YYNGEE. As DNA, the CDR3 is TGTGCCAGCAGCGTTTATACGGGGGGGGAGACCCAGTACTTC. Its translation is CASSVYTGGETQYF.

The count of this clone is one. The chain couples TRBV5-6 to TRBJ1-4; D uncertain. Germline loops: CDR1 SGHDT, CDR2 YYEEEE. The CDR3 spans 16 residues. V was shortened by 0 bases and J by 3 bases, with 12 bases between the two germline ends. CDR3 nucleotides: TGTGCCAGCAGCTTGGATGCGGGGTCGGCTAATGAAAAACTGTTTTTT. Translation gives CASSLDAGSANEKLFF.

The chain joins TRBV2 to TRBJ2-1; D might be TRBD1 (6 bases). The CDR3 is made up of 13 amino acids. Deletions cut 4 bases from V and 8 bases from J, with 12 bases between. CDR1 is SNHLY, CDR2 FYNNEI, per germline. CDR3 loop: CASSAQAGDEQFF. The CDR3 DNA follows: TGTGCCAGCAGTGCCCAGGCAGGGGATGAGCAGTTCTTC.

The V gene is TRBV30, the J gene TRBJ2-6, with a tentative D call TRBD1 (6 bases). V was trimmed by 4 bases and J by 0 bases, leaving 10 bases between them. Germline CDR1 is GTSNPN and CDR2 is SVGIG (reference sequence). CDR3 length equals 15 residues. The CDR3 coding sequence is TGTGCCTGGAACAGGGAGACCTCTGGGGCCAACGTCCTGACTTTC. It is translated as CAWNRETSGANVLTF.

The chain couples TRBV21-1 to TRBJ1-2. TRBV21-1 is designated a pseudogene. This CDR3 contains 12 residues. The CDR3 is CASCRAPGSYTF. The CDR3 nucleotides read TGTGCCAGCTGCCGGGCCCCGGGGAGCTACACCTTC.

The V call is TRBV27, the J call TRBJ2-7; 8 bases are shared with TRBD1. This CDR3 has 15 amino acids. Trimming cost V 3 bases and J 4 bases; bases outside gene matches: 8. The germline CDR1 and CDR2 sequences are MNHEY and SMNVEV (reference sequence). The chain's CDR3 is CASSLTGVVKYEQYV. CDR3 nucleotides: TGTGCCAGCAGTTTGACAGGGGTGGTCAAATACGAGCAGTACGTC.

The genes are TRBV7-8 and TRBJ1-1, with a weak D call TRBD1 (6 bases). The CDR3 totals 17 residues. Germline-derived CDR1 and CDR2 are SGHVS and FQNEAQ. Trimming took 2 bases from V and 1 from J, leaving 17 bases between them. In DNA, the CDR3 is TGTGCCAGCAGCTTACTGGGGGCATCGTCCGCGAACACTGAAGCTTTCTTT. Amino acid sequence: CASSLLGASSANTEAFF. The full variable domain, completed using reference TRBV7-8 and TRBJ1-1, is GAGVSQSPRYKVAKRGQDVALRCDPISGHVSLFWYQQALGQGPEFLTYFQNEAQLDKSGLPSDRFFAERPEGSVSTLKIQRTQQEDSAVYLCASSLLGASSANTEAFFGQGTRLTVV.

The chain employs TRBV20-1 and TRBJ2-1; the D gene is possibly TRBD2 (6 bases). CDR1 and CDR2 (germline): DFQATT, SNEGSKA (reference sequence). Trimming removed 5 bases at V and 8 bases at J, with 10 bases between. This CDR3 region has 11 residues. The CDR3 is CSASGVDEQFF. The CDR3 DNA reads TGCAGTGCTTCGGGGGTAGATGAGCAGTTCTTC.

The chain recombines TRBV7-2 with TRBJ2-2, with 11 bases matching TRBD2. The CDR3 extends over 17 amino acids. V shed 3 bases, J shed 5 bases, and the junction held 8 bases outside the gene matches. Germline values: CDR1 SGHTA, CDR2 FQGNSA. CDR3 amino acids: CASSFSSGRGGTGELFF. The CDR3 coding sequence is TGTGCCAGCAGCTTCAGTAGCGGGAGGGGGGGGACCGGGGAGCTGTTTTTT. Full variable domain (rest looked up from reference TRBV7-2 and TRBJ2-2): GAGVSQSPSNKVTEKGKDVELRCDPISGHTALYWYRQSLGQGLEFLIYFQGNSAPDKSGLPSDRFSAERTGGSVSTLTIQRTQQEDSAVYLCASSFSSGRGGTGELFFGEGSRLTVL.

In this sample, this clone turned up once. Here the CDR3 DNA reads TGTGCCAGCAGTCGAAGCGGGGCCACAGATACGCAGTATTTT. This sequence encodes CASSRSGATDTQYF. This chain connects TRBV6-4 to TRBJ2-3; 7 nucleotides agree with TRBD2. The CDR3 has 14 amino acids. J lost 2 bases, V lost 5 bases, and 4 bases had no gene match. The germline CDR1 and CDR2 sequences are MRHNA and SNTAGT.

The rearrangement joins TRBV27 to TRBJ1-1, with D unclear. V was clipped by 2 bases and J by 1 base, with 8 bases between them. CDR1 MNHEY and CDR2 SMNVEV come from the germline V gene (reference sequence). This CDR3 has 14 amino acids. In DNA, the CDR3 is TGTGCCAGCAGTTTAGTGGCAGAGAACACTGAAGCTTTCTTT. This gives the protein CASSLVAENTEAFF.

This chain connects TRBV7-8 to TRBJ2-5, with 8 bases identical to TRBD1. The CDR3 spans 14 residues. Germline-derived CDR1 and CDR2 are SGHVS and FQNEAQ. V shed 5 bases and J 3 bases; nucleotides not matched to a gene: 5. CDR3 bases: TGTGCCAGCAGCGCGACAGGGGTAAAAGAGACCCAGTACTTC. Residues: CASSATGVKETQYF.

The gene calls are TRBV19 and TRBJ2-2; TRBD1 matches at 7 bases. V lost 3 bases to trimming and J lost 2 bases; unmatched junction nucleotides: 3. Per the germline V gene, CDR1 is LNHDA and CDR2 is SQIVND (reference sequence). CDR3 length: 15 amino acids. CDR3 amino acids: CASSIGQANTGELFF. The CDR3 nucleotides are TGTGCCAGTAGTATCGGACAGGCCAACACCGGGGAGCTGTTTTTT. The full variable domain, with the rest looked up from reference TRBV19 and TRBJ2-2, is DGGITQSPKYLFRKEGQNVTLSCEQNLNHDAMYWYRQDPGQGLRLIYYSQIVNDFQKGDIAEGYSVSREKKESFPLTVTSAQKNPTAFYLCASSIGQANTGELFFGEGSRLTVL.